Below are 5 T cell receptor beta chains sequenced from a single sample in a study of shared T cell receptors in the human thymus. Profiled with immunoSEQ multiplex PCR; TCRdb holds only in-frame clones, not every one. The sample lists hundreds of thousands of clones, 70% to 90% occurring once. This same sample was also taken into another study, of human thymus T cells.

Sequencing was performed on thymocytes. The receptors were gathered from a boy in the first two years of life with a congenital heart defect.

The chain links TRBV10-3 to TRBJ2-7, with 11 bases aligning to TRBD2. V trimming: 3 bases; J trimming: 6 bases; junction bases outside the gene matches: 1. The CDR3 sequence is 13 residues long. Germline V gene data show CDR1 as ENHRY and CDR2 as SYGVKD. The CDR3: CAISELAGAEQYF. The CDR3 DNA reads as TGTGCCATCAGTGAACTAGCGGGGGCCGAGCAGTACTTC.

The chain's CDR3 is CSVPGGAVCEQFF. DNA for the CDR3: TGCAGCGTTCCGGGTGGGGCGGTTTGTGAGCAGTTCTTC. J is TRBJ2-1 and V is TRBV29-1, with D maybe TRBD1 (5 bases). Germline V gene lookup returns CDR1 SQVTM and CDR2 ANQGSEA. Trimming removed 5 bases from V and 9 bases from J, with 17 bases in between. The CDR3 loop spans 13 amino acids.

The V gene is TRBV7-8, the J gene TRBJ1-2; the match to TRBD1 covers 11 bases. The V and J ends lost 1 base and 4 bases, in that order; junction bases with no gene match: 14. This CDR3 has 19 residues. CDR1 and CDR2 (germline): SGHVS, FQNEAQ. CDR3 region: CASSLGRRTGGLELYGYTF. The CDR3 DNA reads as TGTGCCAGCAGCTTAGGGAGAAGGACAGGGGGCCTGGAACTCTATGGCTACACCTTC.

The CDR3 loop reads CAWSAPTGTFF. The CDR3 DNA is TGTGCCTGGAGTGCCCCGACGGGAACTTTCTTT. The chain joins TRBV30 to TRBJ1-1, with unresolved D. CDR1 and CDR2 from the germline V gene are GTSNPN and SVGIG (reference sequence). The CDR3 contains 11 residues. Between the trimmed V and J ends, which lost 1 base and 12 bases, there was a span of 12 bases.

The rearrangement links TRBV6-5 to TRBJ1-2, with unresolved D. The CDR3 covers 13 residues. Germline V gene sequence: CDR1 MNHEY, CDR2 SVGAGI. Trimming removed 2 bases at V and 0 bases at J, with 4 bases between. CDR3 residues: CASSYPANYGYTF. The CDR3 DNA sequence: TGTGCCAGCAGTTACCCGGCTAACTATGGCTACACCTTC.